These T cell receptor beta chains were read from a single sample in a study of blood T cell repertoires in COVID-19. Measured with immunoSEQ multiplex PCR; TCRdb has only the in-frame clones, and not every one. The top ten clones hold 7% to 9.5% of a sample with some 58,000 clones, around 87% of them seen once. The sequencing sample was made of peripheral blood. These receptors originate from a man aged 50 or older with active COVID-19. The CDR3 runs from the conserved cysteine through the conserved F or W. Fields, in order: D gene, clone size, V gene, J gene, CDR3 protein, CDR3 DNA. A D gene is named only where the DNA matches it firmly. Size tells how often a clone was seen (once, few, many) or the class of an expanded clone, and some rows leave it out.

>-|-|TRBV21-1|TRBJ2-1
CASSKVGSGRAVDNEQFF
TGTGCCAGCAGCAAAGTTGGTAGCGGGAGGGCCGTCGACAATGAGCAGTTCTTC
>TRBD1|-|TRBV7-2|TRBJ2-7
CASSLRPGQGLEQYF
TGTGCCAGCAGCTTGCGCCCGGGACAGGGTCTCGAGCAGTACTTC
>TRBD2|-|TRBV7-2|TRBJ2-7
CASRWGGGAHEQYF
TGTGCCAGCAGATGGGGCGGGGGGGCCCACGAGCAGTACTTC
>-|-|TRBV6-1|TRBJ1-4
CASSELAPSFEKLFF
TGTGCCAGCAGTGAACTAGCCCCTTCGTTCGAAAAACTGTTTTTT
>-|-|TRBV4-3|TRBJ1-4
CASSLQAGKGEKLFF
TGCGCCAGCAGCCTTCAGGCGGGGAAAGGGGAAAAACTGTTTTTT
>TRBD2|-|TRBV24-1|TRBJ2-2
CATSDQRLAGSGELFF
TGTGCCACCAGTGACCAAAGACTAGCGGGATCCGGGGAGCTGTTTTTT
>-|-|TRBV19|TRBJ1-1
CASGQDDSWGTEAFF
TGTGCCAGTGGCCAAGATGACAGTTGGGGCACTGAAGCTTTCTTT
>-|once|TRBV3-1/TRBV3-2|TRBJ2-2
CASSQGEEAGELFF
TGTGCCAGCAGCCAAGGGGAGGAAGCCGGGGAGCTGTTTTTT
>TRBD1|-|TRBV7-9|TRBJ1-5
CASSPGTGGQPQHF
TGTGCCAGCAGCCCCGGGACAGGGGGTCAGCCCCAGCATTTT
>-|-|TRBV6-1|TRBJ2-4
CASSDGVAGSNIQYF
TGTGCCAGCAGTGACGGTGTGGCGGGAAGCAACATTCAGTACTTC
>TRBD2|-|TRBV2|TRBJ2-3
CASRARGLALPDTQYF
TGTGCCAGCAGGGCTCGGGGACTAGCCCTCCCAGATACGCAGTATTTT
>TRBD1|-|TRBV27|TRBJ2-7
CASSRNRGGPPYEQYF
TGTGCCAGCAGTCGAAACAGGGGCGGTCCGCCCTACGAGCAGTACTTC
>TRBD1|-|TRBV4-2|TRBJ1-4
CASSQDGTGGEKLFF
TGTGCCAGCAGCCAAGATGGGACAGGAGGAGAAAAACTGTTTTTT
>-|-|TRBV6-6|TRBJ1-4
CASSYVGGSNEKLFF
TGTGCCAGCAGTTACGTAGGCGGTTCAAATGAAAAACTGTTTTTT
>-|-|TRBV2|TRBJ1-1
CASSERTPRAFF
TGTGCCAGCAGTGAAAGGACTCCCCGAGCTTTCTTT
>TRBD2|-|TRBV29-1|TRBJ2-7
CSVLKRRGASGNLEQYF
TGCAGCGTTTTAAAACGTCGCGGGGCTAGCGGGAACTTAGAGCAGTACTTC
>TRBD2|-|TRBV9|TRBJ2-1
CASSVDPLAGGASEQFF
TGTGCCAGCAGCGTAGATCCTCTAGCGGGAGGGGCTTCTGAGCAGTTCTTC
>TRBD1|-|TRBV19|TRBJ1-2
CASSVQGANYGYTF
TGTGCCAGTAGTGTACAGGGGGCTAACTATGGCTACACCTTC
>-|once|TRBV28|TRBJ2-6
CASRRGDVSGANVLTF
TGTGCCAGCAGGCGGGGCGACGTCTCTGGGGCCAACGTCCTGACTTTC
>TRBD1|-|TRBV7-2|TRBJ2-3
CASSTTGGANTQYF
TGTGCCAGCAGCACTACAGGGGGCGCAAATACGCAGTATTTT
>-|-|TRBV28|TRBJ2-1
CASTPRNYNEQFF
TGTGCCAGCACCCCTAGGAACTACAATGAGCAGTTCTTC
>-|once|TRBV9|TRBJ2-3
CASSVDQRYTDTQYF
TGTGCCAGCAGCGTAGATCAGAGGTACACAGATACGCAGTATTTT
>TRBD1|-|TRBV5-1|TRBJ1-5
CASSLEGQGNQPQHF
TGCGCCAGCAGCTTGGAGGGACAGGGTAATCAGCCCCAGCATTTT
>-|-|TRBV6-1|TRBJ2-7
CASSARASGGYYEQYF
TGTGCCAGCAGTGCCAGGGCGAGCGGAGGGTACTACGAGCAGTACTTC
>-|-|TRBV7-2|TRBJ2-2
CASSLEGVNTGELFF
TGTGCCAGCAGCTTAGAAGGGGTCAACACCGGGGAGCTGTTTTTT
>TRBD1|-|TRBV18|TRBJ1-1
CASSPDRGKRTEAFF
TGTGCCAGCTCACCGGACAGGGGAAAGAGGACTGAAGCTTTCTTT
>TRBD1|-|TRBV24-1|TRBJ1-5
CATSDPRTGSNQPQHF
TGTGCCACCAGTGATCCAAGGACAGGGAGCAATCAGCCCCAGCATTTT
>-|-|TRBV19|TRBJ2-7
CASSPELANYEQYF
TGTGCCAGTAGTCCTGAGCTAGCGAACTACGAGCAGTACTTC
>-|once|TRBV9|TRBJ1-2
CASSEGLGAGYGYTF
TGTGCCAGCAGCGAGGGGCTGGGGGCTGGATATGGCTACACCTTC
>TRBD1|-|TRBV7-9|TRBJ2-3
CASSLERQGLADTQYF
TGTGCCAGCAGCTTAGAGAGACAGGGGCTGGCAGATACGCAGTATTTT
>-|-|TRBV19|TRBJ2-7
CASSMSVSGEQYF
TGTGCCAGTAGTATGTCGGTGTCCGGGGAGCAGTACTTC
>TRBD2|-|TRBV7-2|TRBJ2-3
CASLKTLSGGTDTQYF
TGTGCCAGCTTAAAGACCCTTAGCGGGGGGACAGATACGCAGTATTTT
>TRBD2|once|TRBV15|TRBJ2-5
CATSRLNSGRAEETQYF
TGTGCCACCAGCAGGCTCAATAGCGGGAGGGCCGAAGAGACCCAGTACTTC
>TRBD2|once|TRBV5-4|TRBJ2-7
CASRLTSQGSYEQYF
TGTGCCAGCAGGCTGACTAGCCAAGGCTCCTACGAGCAGTACTTC
>TRBD1|-|TRBV3-1/TRBV3-2|TRBJ2-6
CASSPRDRGVGANVLTF
TGTGCCAGCAGCCCTCGGGACAGGGGGGTTGGGGCCAACGTCCTGACTTTC
>TRBD2|-|TRBV3-1/TRBV3-2|TRBJ2-1
CASSLAGTSGKKGYNEQFF
TGTGCCAGCAGCCTTGCAGGGACTAGCGGGAAAAAGGGGTACAATGAGCAGTTCTTC
>-|-|TRBV7-9|TRBJ1-5
CASSPQRWDQPQHF
TGTGCCAGCAGCCCCCAGAGGTGGGATCAGCCCCAGCATTTT
>-|-|TRBV25-1|TRBJ2-1
CASSVSVEQFF
TGTGCCAGCAGTGTAAGCGTAGAGCAGTTCTTC
>-|-|TRBV28|TRBJ1-2
CASTIVGGAGYTF
TGTGCCAGCACAATAGTGGGGGGTGCTGGCTACACCTTC
>-|-|TRBV5-4|TRBJ2-3
CASSPVGGGDTQYF
TGTGCCAGCAGCCCGGTGGGCGGGGGCGATACGCAGTATTTT
>-|-|TRBV29-1|TRBJ1-2
CSVERGSYGYTF
TGCAGCGTTGAAAGAGGGAGCTATGGCTACACCTTC
>-|once|TRBV4-2|TRBJ2-5
CASSQLETQYF
TGTGCCAGCAGCCAACTTGAGACCCAGTACTTC
>-|-|TRBV7-2|TRBJ1-5
CASSSQGNQPQHF
TGTGCCAGCAGCTCCCAGGGGAATCAGCCCCAGCATTTT
>TRBD1|-|TRBV7-2|TRBJ1-1
CASSLVNRGGSEAFF
TGTGCCAGCAGCTTAGTAAACAGGGGTGGATCTGAAGCTTTCTTT
>-|-|TRBV9|TRBJ2-4
CASSVGLGITSGIQYF
TGTGCCAGCAGCGTAGGTCTCGGGATTACCTCCGGCATTCAGTACTTC
>TRBD1|-|TRBV24-1|TRBJ1-5
CATSERTGHSNQPQHF
TGTGCCACCAGTGAAAGGACAGGGCATAGCAATCAGCCCCAGCATTTT
>TRBD2|-|TRBV6-2/TRBV6-3|TRBJ2-3
CASSTSGGSTDTQYF
TGTGCCAGCAGCACCAGCGGGGGAAGCACAGATACGCAGTATTTT
>-|-|TRBV3-1/TRBV3-2|TRBJ1-3
CASSSRQADSGNTIYF
TGTGCCAGCAGCTCCAGACAGGCAGACTCCGGAAACACCATATATTTT
>TRBD1|-|TRBV7-9|TRBJ2-7
CASSRSGQSYEQYF
TGTGCCAGCAGCCGATCGGGACAGTCATACGAGCAGTACTTC
>-|-|TRBV9|TRBJ1-2
CASSAQQGNYGYTF
TGTGCCAGCAGCGCACAACAGGGAAACTATGGCTACACCTTC
>-|once|TRBV2|TRBJ1-4
CASSDLVGAKSEKLFF
TGTGCCAGCAGTGATCTAGTGGGGGCCAAATCTGAAAAACTGTTTTTT
>TRBD1|-|TRBV7-2|TRBJ2-7
CASSPRGQGTFSEQYF
TGTGCCAGCAGCCCCCGGGGACAGGGAACTTTTTCCGAGCAGTACTTC
>-|once|TRBV6-6|TRBJ1-4
CASSDGPGANEKLFF
TGTGCCAGCAGCGATGGGCCCGGGGCTAATGAAAAACTGTTTTTT
>TRBD2|-|TRBV3-1/TRBV3-2|TRBJ2-2
CASSHPKSGRTKNTGELFF
TGTGCCAGCAGCCACCCGAAGAGCGGGAGGACTAAGAACACCGGGGAGCTGTTTTTT
>TRBD2|-|TRBV7-3|TRBJ2-3
CASSPPGLAGITQYF
TGTGCCAGCAGTCCACCGGGACTAGCGGGAATTACGCAGTATTTT
>-|-|TRBV28|TRBJ2-7
CASTSLRRGTYEQYF
TGTGCCAGCACCTCACTGAGGAGGGGAACCTACGAGCAGTACTTC
>TRBD1|-|TRBV9|TRBJ2-1
CASSLSSGTGTEQFF
TGTGCCAGCAGCTTGTCGTCCGGGACAGGAACTGAGCAGTTCTTC